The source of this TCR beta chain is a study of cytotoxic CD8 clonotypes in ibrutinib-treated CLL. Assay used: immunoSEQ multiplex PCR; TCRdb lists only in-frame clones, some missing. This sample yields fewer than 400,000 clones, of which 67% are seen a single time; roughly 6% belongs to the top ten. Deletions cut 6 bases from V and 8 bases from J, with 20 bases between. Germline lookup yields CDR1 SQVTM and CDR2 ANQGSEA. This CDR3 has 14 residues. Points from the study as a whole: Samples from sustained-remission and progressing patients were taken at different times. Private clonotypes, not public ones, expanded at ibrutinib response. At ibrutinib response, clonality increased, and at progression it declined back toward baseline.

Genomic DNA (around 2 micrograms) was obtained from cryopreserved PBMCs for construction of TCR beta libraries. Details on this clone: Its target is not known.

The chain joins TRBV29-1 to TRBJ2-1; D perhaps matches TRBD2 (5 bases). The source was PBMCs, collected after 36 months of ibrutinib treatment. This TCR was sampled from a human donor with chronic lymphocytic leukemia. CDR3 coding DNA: TGCAGCGTCCGTACCGGGATATATGGCCATGAGCAGTTCTTC. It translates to CSVRTGIYGHEQFF.